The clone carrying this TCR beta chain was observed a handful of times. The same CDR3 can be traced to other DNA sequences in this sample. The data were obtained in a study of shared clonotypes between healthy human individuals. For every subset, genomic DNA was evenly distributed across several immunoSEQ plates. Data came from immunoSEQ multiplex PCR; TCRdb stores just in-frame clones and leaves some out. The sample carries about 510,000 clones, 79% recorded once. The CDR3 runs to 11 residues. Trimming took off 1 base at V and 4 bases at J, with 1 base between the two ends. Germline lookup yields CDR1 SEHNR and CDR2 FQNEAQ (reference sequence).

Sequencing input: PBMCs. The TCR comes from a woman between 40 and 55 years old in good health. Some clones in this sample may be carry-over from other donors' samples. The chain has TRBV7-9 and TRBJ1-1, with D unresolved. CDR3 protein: CASSLGTEAFF. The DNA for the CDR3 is TGTGCCAGCAGCTTAGGCACTGAAGCTTTCTTT.